The 32 T cell receptor beta chains reported below all come from one sample, sequenced in a study of blood T cell repertoires in COVID-19. Assay used: immunoSEQ multiplex PCR; TCRdb lists only in-frame clones, some missing. The profile shows some 160,000 clones, more than 80% of them singletons. Source material: peripheral blood. The receptor set was obtained from a man aged 55 to 70 with acute or convalescent COVID-19.

The J gene is TRBJ1-2, the V gene TRBV23-1; D not resolved. TRBV23-1 qualifies as an ORF whose function is uncertain. The V gene lost 5 bases and the J gene lost 5 bases, with 15 bases spanning the gap. The CDR3 runs to 14 residues. The CDR3 DNA is TGCGCCAGCAGTACGCGGACTGATTGTTATGGCTACACCTTC. Protein product: CASSTRTDCYGYTF.

This clone was detected only once. V gene TRBV30 combines with J gene TRBJ1-1; D ambiguous. CDR1 is GTSNPN, CDR2 SVGIG, per germline (reference sequence). The V end was cut by 4 bases, the J end by 1 base, with 13 bases between. The CDR3 loop spans 14 amino acids. In nucleotides, the CDR3 is TGTGCCTGGACCTCCGGGGAAGGGAACACTGAAGCTTTCTTT. Its translation: CAWTSGEGNTEAFF.

V gene TRBV25-1 combines with J gene TRBJ2-4, with D perhaps matching TRBD1 (5 bases). This CDR3 region has 11 residues. Trimming left V 8 bases short and J 12 bases short, with 14 bases between. The germline gives CDR1 MGHDK, CDR2 SYGVNS. The CDR3 protein is CASEPNRGQYF. The CDR3 bases are TGTGCCAGCGAGCCAAATAGGGGTCAGTACTTC.

The rearrangement joins TRBV21-1 to TRBJ1-5. TRBV21-1 is a known pseudogene. The CDR3 is 18 residues long. CDR3 coding DNA: TGTGCCAGCAGCCCAGCTAGGGTCCTGGGAGGCAGCAATCAGCCCCAGCATTTT. Protein sequence: CASSPARVLGGSNQPQHF.

V usage is TRBV19 and J usage is TRBJ1-4; TRBD1 matches 8 bases. This CDR3 has 16 amino acids. Germline lookup yields CDR1 LNHDA and CDR2 SQIVND (reference sequence). V trimming: 7 bases; J trimming: 0 bases; junction bases outside the gene matches: 7. The CDR3 nucleotides are TGTGCCAGTAACCCAGGGGGCCTAGCAACTAATGAAAAACTGTTTTTT. Its protein is CASNPGGLATNEKLFF.

The rearrangement joins TRBV2 to TRBJ1-2; 8 bases are shared with TRBD1. The CDR3 extends over 15 amino acids. The V segment lost 3 bases and the J segment 3 bases; nucleotides outside the gene matches: 6. Looked up from germline, CDR1 is SNHLY and CDR2 is FYNNEI. The CDR3 sequence is CASSETGDVDYGYTF. CDR3 coding DNA: TGTGCCAGCAGTGAGACAGGGGATGTAGACTATGGCTACACCTTC.

This chain links TRBV6-5 with TRBJ1-2; 10 bases agree with TRBD1. CDR3 length: 16 amino acids. V lost 2 bases, J lost 4 bases, and 7 bases stayed unmatched. Germline assignment: CDR1 MNHEY and CDR2 SVGAGI. Here the CDR3 DNA reads TGTGCCAGCAGTTACGTCCGGACAGGGGGTAGCTATGGCTACACCTTC. Its translation: CASSYVRTGGSYGYTF.

The chain joins TRBV6-2 or TRBV6-3 to TRBJ2-7; 8 positions match TRBD1. The length of the CDR3 is 16 residues. CDR1 is MNHEY and CDR2 is SVGEGT in the germline V gene. V lost 1 base to trimming and J lost 2 bases; unmatched junction nucleotides: 7. The CDR3 is CASSYFAGQVTYEQYF. CDR3 bases: TGTGCCAGCAGTTACTTTGCGGGACAGGTCACCTACGAGCAGTACTTC.

V usage is TRBV21-1 and J usage is TRBJ2-6; the table gives TRBD1 as D, unverified against the DNA. TRBV21-1 is termed a pseudogene. The CDR3 sequence is 17 residues long. The CDR3 bases are TGTGCCAGCAGCAAAGGGACAGGGGGAAGTGGGGCCAACGTCCTGACTTTC. Translating gives CASSKGTGGSGANVLTF.

The CDR3 coding sequence is TGTGCCAGCAGCTTAAGCCAAGGGGCTTCGAAGACCCAGTACTTC. It specifies CASSLSQGASKTQYF. V usage is TRBV7-7 and J usage is TRBJ2-5, with D perhaps TRBD1 (5 bases). This CDR3 has 15 amino acids. V lost 2 bases and J lost 6, with 16 bases in between. Per germline, CDR1 SSHAT and CDR2 FNYEAQ (reference sequence).

The sample holds one count of this clone. The chain carries TRBV18 and TRBJ2-1; maybe TRBD1 (5 bases). Per germline, CDR1 KGHSH and CDR2 LQKENI. The CDR3 length is 15 residues. The V end lost 0 bases, the J end lost 7 bases, and 13 bases lay between the germline ends. The CDR3 reads CASSPPIPGKNEQFF. The CDR3 DNA reads TGTGCCAGCTCACCACCAATCCCAGGGAAGAATGAGCAGTTCTTC.

The chain links TRBV19 to TRBJ2-2; 8 positions agree with TRBD1. Germline V gene data show CDR1 as LNHDA and CDR2 as SQIVND (reference sequence). V lost 5 bases to trimming and J lost 4 bases; unmatched junction nucleotides: 6. The CDR3 is 15 amino acids. CDR3 residues: CASSSRTGSTGELFF. Written as DNA, the CDR3 is TGTGCCAGTAGTTCCCGGACAGGGAGCACCGGGGAGCTGTTTTTT.

The rearrangement joins TRBV6-2 or TRBV6-3 to TRBJ1-4, with 8 bases that match TRBD1. This CDR3 region has 18 residues. J gave up 1 base and V 3 bases, and 10 bases lay outside the gene matches. Per the germline V gene, CDR1 is MNHEY and CDR2 is SVGEGT. The CDR3 DNA is TGTGCCAGCAGTTATCAGGGGGCAGTGTCCGGAACTAATGAAAAACTGTTTTTT. Encoded protein: CASSYQGAVSGTNEKLFF.

The chain uses TRBV11-2 and TRBJ1-2, with D uncertain. CDR1 SGHAT and CDR2 FQNNGV come from the germline V gene. The CDR3 is 14 amino acids. The V end was cut by 5 bases, the J end by 4 bases, with 14 bases between. The CDR3 region has the DNA TGTGCCAGCAGCCCCGGACTGAGGAGCTATGGCTACACCTTC. It translates to CASSPGLRSYGYTF. The full variable domain, rest sourced from reference TRBV11-2 and TRBJ1-2, is EAGVAQSPRYKIIEKRQSVAFWCNPISGHATLYWYQQILGQGPKLLIQFQNNGVVDDSQLPKDRFSAERLKGVDSTLKIQPAKLEDSAVYLCASSPGLRSYGYTFGSGTRLTVV.

This chain links TRBV6-5 with TRBJ2-5, with TRBD1 identical over 10 bases. This CDR3 is built from 13 residues. J lost 5 bases, V lost 6 bases, and 3 bases had no gene match. The germline CDR1 and CDR2 sequences are MNHEY and SVGAGI. The CDR3 is CASRRQGAETQYF. The CDR3 bases are TGTGCCAGCAGAAGACAGGGGGCGGAGACCCAGTACTTC.

V is TRBV19 and J is TRBJ1-5, with D unresolved. Germline CDR1 LNHDA, CDR2 SQIVND (reference sequence). The CDR3 extends over 15 amino acids. The V end was cut by 5 bases, the J end by 3 bases, with 14 bases between. The CDR3 DNA reads TGTGCCAGTAGTCCTCCCGGGTCTCTCAATCAGCCCCAGCATTTT. Amino acid sequence: CASSPPGSLNQPQHF.

The rearrangement joins TRBV5-4 to TRBJ2-3, with TRBD1 matching 7 bases. The CDR3 contains 13 residues. With V trimmed by 7 bases and J by 0 bases, 2 bases remained unmatched. Germline lookup yields CDR1 SGHNT and CDR2 YYREEE (reference sequence). CDR3 sequence: CASRDRSTDTQYF. For the CDR3, the DNA is TGTGCCAGCCGGGACAGAAGCACAGATACGCAGTATTTT.

The sample holds one count of this clone. The chain joins TRBV4-1 to TRBJ1-5, with TRBD1 as a possible D gene (5 bases). The CDR3 loop spans 17 amino acids. The V end lost 3 bases, the J end lost 1 base, and 16 bases lay between the germline ends. Germline V gives CDR1 MGHRA, CDR2 YSYEKL. CDR3 sequence: CASSHGPTRGSNQPQHF. The CDR3 coding sequence is TGCGCCAGCAGCCACGGCCCCACTCGGGGGAGCAATCAGCCCCAGCATTTT.

The chain carries TRBV2 and TRBJ1-1; D uncertain. V shed 3 bases and J shed 0 bases, with 11 bases lying between them. This CDR3 comprises 15 residues. The V gene's germline CDR1 is SNHLY and CDR2 FYNNEI. This chain's CDR3 is CASSEREDMNTEAFF. Here the CDR3 DNA reads TGTGCCAGCAGTGAGAGGGAGGATATGAACACTGAAGCTTTCTTT.

V is TRBV11-2 and J is TRBJ1-5, with D possibly being TRBD1 (5 bases). Between the trimmed V and J ends, which lost 0 bases and 7 bases, there was a span of 7 bases. CDR1 is SGHAT, CDR2 FQNNGV, per germline. The CDR3 extends over 13 amino acids. CDR3 in amino acids: CASSLDWGQPQHF. The CDR3 DNA reads TGTGCCAGCAGCTTAGACTGGGGCCAGCCCCAGCATTTT.

The chain has TRBV6-5 and TRBJ2-3, with 7 bases that match TRBD2. Germline V lookup: CDR1 MNHEY, CDR2 SVGAGI. V lost 2 bases and J lost 2; bases outside the gene matches: 7. The CDR3 extends over 16 amino acids. DNA for the CDR3: TGTGCCAGCAGTTACGGGGCGGGGGAAAACACAGATACGCAGTATTTT. Translating gives CASSYGAGENTDTQYF.

This chain connects TRBV6-5 to TRBJ1-2; the D gene is possibly TRBD1 (5 bases). The CDR3 is 14 residues long. Trimming shortened V by 0 bases and J by 8 bases, and 13 bases separated the two germline ends. CDR1 and CDR2 from the germline V gene are MNHEY and SVGAGI. The chain's CDR3 is CASSYSGGKEGYTF. Here the CDR3 DNA reads TGTGCCAGCAGTTACTCGGGGGGAAAGGAGGGCTACACCTTC.

The rearrangement links TRBV6-6 to TRBJ1-2; 8 nucleotides match TRBD1. Germline V gene lookup returns CDR1 MNHNY and CDR2 SVGAGI (reference sequence). The V gene end was trimmed by 4 bases and the J gene end by 4 bases; junction bases not matched to a gene: 8. The CDR3 spans 15 residues. The CDR3 sequence is CASSWRQGIAYGYTF. Here the CDR3 DNA reads TGTGCCAGCAGTTGGAGACAGGGGATCGCCTATGGCTACACCTTC.

This chain joins TRBV7-8 and TRBJ1-5; D unresolved. CDR3 size: 16 residues. Trimming removed 1 base at V and 3 bases at J, with 13 bases between. In germline, CDR1 is SGHVS, CDR2 FQNEAQ. The CDR3 loop is CASSLELRQVNQPQHF. CDR3 bases: TGTGCCAGCAGCTTAGAGTTGAGACAAGTCAATCAGCCCCAGCATTTT.

The rearrangement links TRBV6-5 to TRBJ2-7, with 8 bases that match TRBD2. The CDR3 is 16 residues long. CDR1 and CDR2 from the germline V gene are MNHEY and SVGAGI. The junction had 10 bases not matched to a gene; V was cut back by 2 bases and J by 4 bases. The DNA for the CDR3 is TGTGCCAGCAGTTACCTGGTCGGGGGGGCGGGATACGAGCAGTACTTC. Translated, it gives CASSYLVGGAGYEQYF.

The gene calls are TRBV10-3 and TRBJ1-1; 11 bases fit TRBD1. Trimming cost V 6 bases and J 4 bases; bases outside gene matches: 4. The CDR3 is made up of 14 amino acids. The germline V gene encodes CDR1 ENHRY and CDR2 SYGVKD. CDR3 bases: TGTGCCATCAGAAGGACAGGGGGCGGCACTGAAGCTTTCTTT. It translates to CAIRRTGGGTEAFF.

The rearrangement links TRBV13 to TRBJ1-2, with a tentative D call TRBD1 (5 bases). The CDR3 is made up of 15 amino acids. The germline gives CDR1 PRHDT, CDR2 FYEKMQ (reference sequence). The V gene lost 4 bases and the J gene lost 6 bases, with 18 bases spanning the gap. Written as DNA, the CDR3 is TGTGCCAGCAGCTCTTGGGGGGTATTGGAAAATGGCTACACCTTC. The encoded protein is CASSSWGVLENGYTF.

This clone appeared once. This CDR3 reads CASSYSARTGELFF. The CDR3 region has the DNA TGTGCCAGCAGTTACTCGGCTAGGACCGGGGAGCTGTTTTTT. This chain connects TRBV6-6 to TRBJ2-2, with D unclear. CDR3 length: 14 amino acids. V shed 0 bases and J shed 5 bases, with 7 bases lying between them. Germline CDR1 MNHNY, CDR2 SVGAGI (reference sequence).

The chain has TRBV3-1 (or the pseudogene TRBV3-2) and TRBJ1-3, with a weak D call TRBD1 (6 bases). CDR3 size: 16 residues. V dropped 0 bases and J dropped 4 bases, with 13 bases sitting between them. Germline CDR1 and CDR2: LGHDT and YNNKEL (reference sequence). The CDR3 is CASSQDTGFLGNTIYF. CDR3 sequence (DNA): TGTGCCAGCAGCCAAGATACAGGGTTTTTAGGAAACACCATATATTTT.

In DNA form, the CDR3 reads TGTGCCAGCACCCTAACGGGACTAGGGGTGCATGAGCAGTTCTTC. Amino acids: CASTLTGLGVHEQFF. The J gene is TRBJ2-1, the V gene TRBV7-3, with TRBD2 matching 8 bases. V was clipped by 7 bases and J by 8 bases; unmatched bases: 13. Germline V gene lookup returns CDR1 SGHTA and CDR2 FQGTGA. This CDR3 is 15 amino acids long. The full variable domain, with the rest looked up from reference TRBV7-3 and TRBJ2-1, is GAGVSQTPSNKVTEKGKYVELRCDPISGHTALYWYRQSLGQGPEFLIYFQGTGAADDSGLPNDRFFAVRPEGSVSTLKIQRTERGDSAVYLCASTLTGLGVHEQFFGPGTRLTVL.

The chain couples TRBV24-1 to TRBJ2-1; 7 nucleotides agree with TRBD1. Germline V gene data show CDR1 as KGHDR and CDR2 as SFDVKD. The V gene end was trimmed by 3 bases and the J gene end by 2 bases; junction bases not matched to a gene: 3. This CDR3 has 15 residues. In DNA form, the CDR3 reads TGTGCCACCAGTGATAACAGGGGTCCCTACAATGAGCAGTTCTTC. This codes for CATSDNRGPYNEQFF.

The CDR3 bases are TGTGCCAGCCGCCGGGACAGGCGGAGGAAGGACACTGAAGCTTTCTTT. Translation: CASRRDRRRKDTEAFF. The chain carries TRBV2 and TRBJ1-1; 8 bases map to TRBD1. The CDR3 runs to 16 residues. The V gene end was trimmed by 8 bases and the J gene end by 3 bases; junction bases not matched to a gene: 14. From germline, CDR1 is SNHLY and CDR2 FYNNEI.